This TCR beta chain stems from a study of STAT5B mutations in CD4+ large granular lymphocyte leukemia. Broader study findings: 8/27 top patient clones versus 2/35 control clones were TRBV06-family. Less than 30% of private leukemic clonotypes occurred rarely in other patients' non-leukemic repertoires.

This CDR3 has 18 residues. CDR1 PRHDT and CDR2 FYEKMQ come from the germline V gene (reference sequence). J lost 6 bases, V lost 4 bases, and 12 bases had no gene match. Controls came from buffy coats of healthy blood donors. With respect to this clone: Its antigen is unknown.

Authors' methods: Lowest detectable productive clonotype frequency was 2.59 x 10-5. Generated by immunoSEQ multiplex PCR, the TCRdb table keeps only in-frame clones and is missing some. Clone size and V and J calls were adopted from that table, with D and trimming inferred from the DNA. The sample holds approximately 27,000 clones, 81% seen once. This chain links TRBV13 with TRBJ2-1; 13 bases are a match to TRBD2. The clonotype comes from a human donor in good health. Sequencing used CD4+ T cells from blood buffy coats. Written as DNA, the CDR3 is TGTGCCAGCAGCTCCGTGGGACTAGCGGGAAGATCGAGCAATGAGCAGTTCTTC. This gives the protein CASSSVGLAGRSSNEQFF.